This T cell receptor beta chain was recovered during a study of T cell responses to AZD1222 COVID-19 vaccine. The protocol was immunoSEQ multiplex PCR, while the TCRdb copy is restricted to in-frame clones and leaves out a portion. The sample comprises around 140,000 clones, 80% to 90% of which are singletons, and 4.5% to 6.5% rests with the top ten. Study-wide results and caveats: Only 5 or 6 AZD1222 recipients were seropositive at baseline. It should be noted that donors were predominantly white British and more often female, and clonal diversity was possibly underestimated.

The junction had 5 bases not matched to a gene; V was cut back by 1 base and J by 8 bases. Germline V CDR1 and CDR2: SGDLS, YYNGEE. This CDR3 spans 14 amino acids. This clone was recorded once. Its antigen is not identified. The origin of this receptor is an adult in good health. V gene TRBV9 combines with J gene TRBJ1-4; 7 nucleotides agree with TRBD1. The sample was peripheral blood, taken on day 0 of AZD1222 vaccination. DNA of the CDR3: TGTGCCAGCAGCGTATCCCAGGGGGACGAAAAACTGTTTTTT. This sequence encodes CASSVSQGDEKLFF. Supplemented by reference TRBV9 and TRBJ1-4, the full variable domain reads DSGVTQTPKHLITATGQRVTLRCSPRSGDLSVYWYQQSLDQGLQFLIQYYNGEERAKGNILERFSAQQFPDLHSELNLSSLELGDSALYFCASSVSQGDEKLFFGSGTQLSVL.